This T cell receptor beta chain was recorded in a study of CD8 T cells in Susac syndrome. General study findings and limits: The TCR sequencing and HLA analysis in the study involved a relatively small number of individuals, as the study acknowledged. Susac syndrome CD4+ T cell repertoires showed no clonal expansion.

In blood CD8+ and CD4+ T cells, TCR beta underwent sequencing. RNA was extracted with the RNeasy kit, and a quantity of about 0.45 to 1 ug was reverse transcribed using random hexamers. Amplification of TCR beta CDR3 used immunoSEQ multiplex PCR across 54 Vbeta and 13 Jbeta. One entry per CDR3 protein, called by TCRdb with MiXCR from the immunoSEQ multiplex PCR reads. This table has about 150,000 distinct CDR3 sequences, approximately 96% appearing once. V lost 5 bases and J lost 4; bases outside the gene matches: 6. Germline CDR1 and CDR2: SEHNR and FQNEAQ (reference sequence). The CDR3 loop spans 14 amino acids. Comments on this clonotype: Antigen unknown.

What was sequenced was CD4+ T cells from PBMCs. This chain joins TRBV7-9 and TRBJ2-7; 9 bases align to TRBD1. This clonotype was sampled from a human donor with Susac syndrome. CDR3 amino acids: CASSTRTGEYEQYF. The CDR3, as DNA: TGTGCCAGCAGCACTAGGACAGGGGAGTACGAGCAGTACTTC. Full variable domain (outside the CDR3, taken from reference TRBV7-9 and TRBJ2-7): DTGVSQNPRHKITKRGQNVTFRCDPISEHNRLYWYRQTLGQGPEFLTYFQNEAQLEKSRLLSDRFSAERPKGSFSTLEIQRTEQGDSAMYLCASSTRTGEYEQYFGPGTRLTVT.